This T cell receptor beta chain comes out of a study of blood T cell repertoires in COVID-19. Whole-study context: Sites in the United States, Italy and Spain provided acute and convalescent COVID-19 samples.

How the authors handled the data: Nucleated cell counts were estimated from reference gene primer amplification. Data came from immunoSEQ multiplex PCR; TCRdb stores just in-frame clones and leaves some out. That table gives V, J and clone size, and the DNA gave D and trimming. The sample carries about 210,000 clones, more than 80% recorded once. V shed 7 bases and J 12 bases; nucleotides not matched to a gene: 5. The CDR3 contains 12 residues. Germline assignment: CDR1 SNHLY and CDR2 FYNNEI. The chain couples TRBV2 to TRBJ2-1, with 11 positions matching TRBD1. This clonotype was sampled from a woman of 80 years or more with COVID-19, enrolled during active disease. The sequencing sample was made of peripheral blood. The CDR3 region has the DNA TGTGCCAGCACGGGACAGGGGGGTTGGCAGTTCTTC. Translation gives CASTGQGGWQFF.